The entry that follows covers one TCR beta chain sequence. This CDR3 region has 14 residues. With 6 bases clipped from V and 3 bases from J, the junction kept 7 bases outside the gene matches. Germline values: CDR1 LNHDA, CDR2 SQIVND (reference sequence). In the source study's methods: From reference gene primer amplification, estimates of nucleated cell counts were derived. The assay was immunoSEQ multiplex PCR, and TCRdb's table has in-frame clones only and misses some. D and trimming were read from the DNA, whereas the V and J calls and clone size are those reported in that table. The sample holds around 180,000 clones; approximately 88% are singletons and the top ten take 3.5% to 4.5%. This entry comes from a study of blood T cell repertoires in COVID-19. Across the study: COVID-19 samples from acute and convalescent phases originated in the United States, Italy and Spain. From T cells, B-cell-depleted T cells, or PBMCs came the material, which was cDNA or gDNA.

The TCR originated in a woman in her twenties or thirties with acute or convalescent COVID-19. V usage is TRBV19 and J usage is TRBJ1-2; 7 bases match TRBD1. Sequencing was performed on peripheral blood. The CDR3 nucleotides are TGTGCCAGTAGGCGACAGGGTACGGACTATGGCTACACCTTC. Amino acid sequence: CASRRQGTDYGYTF.